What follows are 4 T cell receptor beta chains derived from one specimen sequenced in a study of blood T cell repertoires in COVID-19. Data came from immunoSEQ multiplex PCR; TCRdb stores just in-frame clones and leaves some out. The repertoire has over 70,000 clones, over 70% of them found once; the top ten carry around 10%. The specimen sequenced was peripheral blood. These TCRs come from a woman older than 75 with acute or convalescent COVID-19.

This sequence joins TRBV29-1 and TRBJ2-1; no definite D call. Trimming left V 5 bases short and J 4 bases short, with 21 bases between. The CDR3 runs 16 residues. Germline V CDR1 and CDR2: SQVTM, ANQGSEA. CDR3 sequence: CSVFPAPSSGYNEQFF. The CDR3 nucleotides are TGCAGCGTTTTTCCGGCCCCTTCTAGTGGATACAATGAGCAGTTCTTC.

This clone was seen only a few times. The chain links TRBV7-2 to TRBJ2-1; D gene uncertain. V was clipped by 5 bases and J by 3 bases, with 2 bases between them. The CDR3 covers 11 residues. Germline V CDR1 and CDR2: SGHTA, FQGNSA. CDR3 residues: CASSRYNEQFF. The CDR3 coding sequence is TGTGCCAGCAGCCGCTACAATGAGCAGTTCTTC.

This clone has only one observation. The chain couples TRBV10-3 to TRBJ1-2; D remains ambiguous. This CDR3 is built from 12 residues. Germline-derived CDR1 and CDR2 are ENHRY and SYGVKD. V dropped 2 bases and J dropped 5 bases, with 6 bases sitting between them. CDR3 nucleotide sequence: TGTGCCATCAGTGAGGAGCCTTATGGCTACACCTTC. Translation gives CAISEEPYGYTF.

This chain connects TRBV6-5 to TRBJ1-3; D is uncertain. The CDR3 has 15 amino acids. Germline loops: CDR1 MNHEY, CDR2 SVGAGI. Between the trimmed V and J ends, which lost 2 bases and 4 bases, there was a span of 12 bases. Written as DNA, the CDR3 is TGTGCCAGCAGTTACGCGGGCCGAGCGGGAAACACCATATATTTT. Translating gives CASSYAGRAGNTIYF.